The 32 T cell receptor beta chains reported below all come from one sample, sequenced in a study of T cells after yellow fever vaccination. TCRdb re-analysed the 5' RACE reads in MiXCR, keeping a single row per CDR3 protein. The data hold hundreds of thousands of distinct CDR3 sequences, with under 25% observed a single time. The sequenced sample was PBMCs, obtained 15 days after the yellow fever booster vaccination. Receptors were obtained from a man under 40 who received the YFV17D yellow fever vaccine.

The chain employs TRBV20-1 and TRBJ2-1, with D perhaps matching TRBD1 or TRBD2 (5 bases each). Germline V gene data show CDR1 as DFQATT and CDR2 as SNEGSKA (reference sequence). The CDR3 has 12 amino acids. Between the trimmed V and J ends, which lost 7 bases and 7 bases, there was a span of 14 bases. This CDR3 reads CSGEIEGNEQFF. CDR3 nucleotides: TGCAGTGGGGAAATCGAGGGGAATGAGCAGTTCTTC.

The sample holds many counts of this clonotype. The chain uses TRBV12-3 or TRBV12-4 and TRBJ2-5, with D tentatively TRBD1 or TRBD2 (6 bases each). CDR3 size: 15 residues. Trimming shortened V by 5 bases and J by 2 bases, and 15 bases separated the two germline ends. The CDR3 sequence: CASSPQEGVQETQYF. The CDR3 DNA reads as TGTGCCAGCAGTCCCCAGGAGGGGGTTCAAGAGACCCAGTACTTC.

This clonotype was observed a handful of times. The gene calls are TRBV28 and TRBJ2-4, with D maybe TRBD1 (6 bases). Germline V lookup: CDR1 MDHEN, CDR2 SYDVKM. The CDR3 sequence is 13 residues long. V was pared by 10 bases and J by 4 bases, with 14 bases between. The CDR3 region has the DNA TGTGCCACCCACGGGACACCAAAAAACATTCAGTACTTC. Protein: CATHGTPKNIQYF.

V usage is TRBV5-6 and J usage is TRBJ2-1; D gene unclear. This CDR3 has 15 residues. Trimming took 2 bases from V and 3 from J, leaving 12 bases between them. The germline CDR1 and CDR2 sequences are SGHDT and YYEEEE. CDR3 DNA sequence: TGTGCCAGCAGCTTAAAAACAAGCTTCTACAATGAGCAGTTCTTC. It yields the protein CASSLKTSFYNEQFF.

This clonotype was seen a handful of times. The genes are TRBV2 and TRBJ2-5; no clear D. CDR1 is SNHLY, CDR2 FYNNEI, per germline. V lost 7 bases and J lost 3, with 9 bases in between. This CDR3 spans 12 amino acids. CDR3 DNA sequence: TGTGCCAGCACGGGCCGGGAAGAGACCCAGTACTTC. This gives the protein CASTGREETQYF. The variable domain in full, with the rest retrieved from reference TRBV2 and TRBJ2-5, is EPEVTQTPSHQVTQMGQEVILRCVPISNHLYFYWYRQILGQKVEFLVSFYNNEISEKSEIFDDQFSVERPDGSNFTLKIRSTKLEDSAMYFCASTGREETQYFGPGTRLLVL.

This clonotype was seen more than once but under ten times. The chain combines TRBV6-5 with TRBJ2-5; D is possibly TRBD1 (5 bases). V lost 0 bases and J lost 3, with 11 bases in between. Germline CDR1 and CDR2: MNHEY and SVGAGI. This CDR3 has 15 residues. The CDR3 DNA reads TGTGCCAGCAGTTACTCAGGGTGGGGCAAAGAGACCCAGTACTTC. The encoded protein is CASSYSGWGKETQYF.

This clonotype has just a few counts. The genes are TRBV7-3 and TRBJ2-2; 8 positions agree with TRBD1. The junction had 10 bases not matched to a gene; V was cut back by 8 bases and J by 5 bases. CDR1 and CDR2 (germline): SGHTA, FQGTGA. The CDR3 sequence is 15 residues long. For the CDR3, the DNA is TGTGCCAGCGGGCAGGGGGCGGTCGGTACCGGGGAGCTGTTTTTT. Its translation: CASGQGAVGTGELFF.

This clonotype was counted between two and nine times. The gene calls are TRBV7-2 and TRBJ2-3; D gene uncertain. The germline gives CDR1 SGHTA, CDR2 FQGNSA. CDR3 length: 13 residues. Trimming stripped 3 bases from V and 3 bases from J, with 7 bases between. CDR3 in DNA: TGTGCCAGCAGCTTCCGGGTTACAGATACGCAGTATTTT. Translation gives CASSFRVTDTQYF.

This chain links TRBV5-1 with TRBJ2-1; TRBD2 matches at 13 bases. Germline V CDR1 and CDR2: SGHRS, YFSETQ. With V trimmed by 0 bases and J by 9 bases, 9 bases remained unmatched. The CDR3 runs to 17 residues. For the CDR3, the DNA is TGCGCCAGCAGCTTGGGACTAGCGGGAGGTTCCTCCAGTGAGCAGTTCTTC. It is translated as CASSLGLAGGSSSEQFF.

The rearrangement uses TRBV6-5 and TRBJ2-1; D remains unclear. The CDR3 contains 13 residues. Per the germline V gene, CDR1 is MNHEY and CDR2 is SVGAGI. Trimming left V 4 bases short and J 5 bases short, with 9 bases between. DNA of the CDR3: TGTGCCAGCAGTTCGGACGGTCACAATGAGCAGTTCTTC. It translates to CASSSDGHNEQFF.

This clonotype was recorded at least ten times. The chain's CDR3 is CASSYAGTGIYEQYF. The CDR3 DNA reads TGTGCCAGCAGTTACGCCGGGACAGGGATCTACGAGCAGTACTTC. The rearrangement uses TRBV6-5 and TRBJ2-7; 9 bases agree with TRBD1. CDR3 size: 15 residues. Germline V gene sequence: CDR1 MNHEY, CDR2 SVGAGI. After removal of 2 bases from V and 3 bases from J, the junction contained 5 bases not matched to a gene.

The chain employs TRBV7-2 and TRBJ2-5, with unresolved D. CDR1 SGHTA and CDR2 FQGNSA come from the germline V gene. This CDR3 has 15 residues. V lost 5 bases, J lost 1 base, and 14 bases lay in between. The CDR3: CASSPQRAAQETQYF. The CDR3 bases are TGTGCCAGCAGCCCCCAAAGGGCGGCCCAAGAGACCCAGTACTTC.

This clonotype was seen more than once but under ten times. The V call is TRBV29-1, the J call TRBJ2-7; possibly TRBD2 for D (7 bases). Trimming stripped 6 bases from V and 4 bases from J, with 13 bases between. The CDR3 runs 12 residues. Per the germline V gene, CDR1 is SQVTM and CDR2 is ANQGSEA. CDR3 loop: CSVERGGYEQYF. For the CDR3, the DNA is TGCAGCGTCGAGAGGGGGGGATACGAGCAGTACTTC.

The chain links TRBV5-1 to TRBJ2-7, with TRBD1 matching over 10 bases. Germline CDR1 SGHRS, CDR2 YFSETQ. This CDR3 has 15 residues. V was clipped by 4 bases and J by 4 bases; unmatched bases: 8. CDR3 residues: CASSRGQGTKYEQYF. DNA of the CDR3: TGCGCCAGCAGCCGGGGACAGGGGACGAAGTACGAGCAGTACTTC.

This clonotype turned up a few times. The chain has TRBV15 and TRBJ2-1, with TRBD2 identical over 8 bases. The CDR3 runs 18 residues. V gave up 0 bases and J gave up 5 bases; unmatched junction bases: 12. Germline V gives CDR1 LNHNV, CDR2 YYDKDF (reference sequence). The CDR3: CATSRDPRRLAGNNEQFF. CDR3 in DNA: TGTGCCACCAGCAGAGATCCCAGGCGGCTAGCGGGTAACAATGAGCAGTTCTTC.

The chain recombines TRBV6-6 with TRBJ1-2, with TRBD1 matching over 8 bases. CDR1 is MNHNY and CDR2 is SVGAGI in the germline V gene (reference sequence). After removal of 5 bases from V and 7 bases from J, the junction contained 6 bases not matched to a gene. The CDR3 totals 13 residues. In DNA, the CDR3 is TGTGCCAGCAGTATGACAGGGGCCGGTGGCTACACCTTC. This translates into CASSMTGAGGYTF.

The rearrangement uses TRBV7-9 and TRBJ2-1; TRBD1 matches at 7 bases. From germline, CDR1 is SEHNR and CDR2 FQNEAQ (reference sequence). J lost 5 bases, V lost 5 bases, and 6 bases had no gene match. The CDR3 totals 14 residues. CDR3 DNA sequence: TGTGCCAGCAGCCAGGGGACAGCCAACAATGAGCAGTTCTTC. The encoded protein is CASSQGTANNEQFF.

The V and J genes are TRBV4-2 and TRBJ2-1, with D hard to call. V was shortened by 0 bases and J by 0 bases, with 12 bases between the two germline ends. CDR3 length: 17 residues. Germline values: CDR1 LGHNA, CDR2 YNFKEQ. CDR3: CASSQEGTDHSYNEQFF. DNA of the CDR3: TGTGCCAGCAGCCAAGAAGGTACGGACCACTCCTACAATGAGCAGTTCTTC.

This rearrangement joins TRBV5-4 to TRBJ2-5; D remains ambiguous. The V end was cut by 2 bases, the J end by 0 bases, with 8 bases between. The CDR3 has 14 amino acids. Germline V gene lookup returns CDR1 SGHNT and CDR2 YYREEE (reference sequence). The CDR3 DNA sequence: TGTGCCAGCAGCTTTATCGACAACCAAGAGACCCAGTACTTC. Its protein product is CASSFIDNQETQYF.

This chain uses TRBV7-2 with TRBJ1-1; D uncertain. The CDR3 consists of 12 residues. Trimming took off 0 bases at V and 10 bases at J, with 9 bases between the two ends. CDR1 SGHTA and CDR2 FQGNSA come from the germline V gene. CDR3 protein: CASSLAGERAFF. As DNA, the CDR3 is TGTGCCAGCAGCTTAGCTGGGGAACGAGCTTTCTTT.

This clonotype was observed a handful of times. The chain combines TRBV9 with TRBJ2-7, with D perhaps assigned TRBD1 or TRBD2 (5 bases each). Germline values: CDR1 SGDLS, CDR2 YYNGEE. The CDR3 has 16 amino acids. V was shortened by 3 bases and J by 0 bases, with 16 bases between the two germline ends. CDR3 protein: CASSGDGPGSSYEQYF. CDR3 DNA sequence: TGTGCCAGCAGCGGGGACGGGCCCGGCAGCTCCTACGAGCAGTACTTC.

The rearrangement links TRBV27 to TRBJ2-3, with 8 positions matching TRBD1. Germline lookup yields CDR1 MNHEY and CDR2 SMNVEV (reference sequence). Losses at the gene ends were 7 bases for V and 1 base for J; bases not matched to a gene: 7. The length of the CDR3 is 15 residues. The CDR3 is CASTHGGQGTDTQYF. CDR3 coding DNA: TGTGCCAGCACCCATGGGGGACAGGGCACAGATACGCAGTATTTT.

This chain joins TRBV10-1 and TRBJ2-1; a possible D gene is TRBD2 (5 bases). Per the germline V gene, CDR1 is WNHNN and CDR2 is SYGVQD (reference sequence). CDR3 length equals 13 residues. The CDR3 sequence is CADVADSLNEQFF. The CDR3 nucleotides read TGCGCAGACGTGGCGGACTCTCTCAATGAGCAGTTCTTC.

A few counts support this clonotype. The chain combines TRBV5-1 with TRBJ2-7, with 7 nucleotides matching TRBD1. The germline V gene encodes CDR1 SGHRS and CDR2 YFSETQ. The CDR3 spans 16 residues. V trimming: 0 bases; J trimming: 4 bases; junction bases outside the gene matches: 10. The CDR3 DNA is TGCGCCAGCAGCTTGGAGCCGGCAGGGGGTCGGTACGAGCAGTACTTC. It encodes CASSLEPAGGRYEQYF.

Only a few counts were recorded for this clonotype. V and J are TRBV4-3 and TRBJ2-3, with D tentatively TRBD1 (5 bases). Germline-derived CDR1 and CDR2 are LGHNA and YSLEER. V lost 3 bases and J lost 0, with 16 bases in between. CDR3 length equals 17 residues. The CDR3 reads CASSHLLQGTSTDTQYF. As DNA, the CDR3 is TGCGCCAGCAGCCATCTCCTCCAGGGAACTAGCACAGATACGCAGTATTTT.

This clonotype was detected a few times. The genes are TRBV5-1 and TRBJ2-7; D is perhaps TRBD2 (6 bases). V shed 0 bases and J shed 0 bases, with 25 bases lying between them. Germline CDR1 and CDR2: SGHRS and YFSETQ. The CDR3 covers 20 residues. The CDR3 nucleotides read TGCGCCAGCAGCTTGGCAGTGGACACCACCCCGGCGGGAAGCTCCTACGAGCAGTACTTC. This translates into CASSLAVDTTPAGSSYEQYF.

The chain combines TRBV5-1 with TRBJ2-7, with D possibly matching TRBD1 (5 bases). Germline loops: CDR1 SGHRS, CDR2 YFSETQ. The CDR3 consists of 15 residues. The ends were cut back, 4 bases at V and 0 bases at J, with 14 bases in the middle. CDR3 DNA: TGCGCCAGCAGCCTGGACACCCCGTCCTCCTACGAGCAGTACTTC. Encoded protein: CASSLDTPSSYEQYF.

V is TRBV20-1 and J is TRBJ2-3, with D tentatively TRBD2 (5 bases). CDR1 is DFQATT and CDR2 is SNEGSKA in the germline V gene (reference sequence). V gave up 3 bases and J gave up 3 bases, with 16 bases separating them. CDR3 length: 15 amino acids. For the CDR3, the DNA is TGCAGTGCTAGTGAGAGGGAGTCAGGTACAGATACGCAGTATTTT. Protein product: CSASERESGTDTQYF.

This clonotype was seen a few times. CDR3 in DNA: TGTGCCAGCAGTTCCAGGACTAGCGGCCGACAGTATTTT. Translated: CASSSRTSGRQYF. The chain is built from TRBV12-3 or TRBV12-4 and TRBJ2-3, with 10 positions matching TRBD2. After removal of 4 bases from V and 12 bases from J, the junction contained 7 bases not matched to a gene. This CDR3 is built from 13 residues.

This chain joins TRBV9 and TRBJ2-3; tentative D call: TRBD2 (6 bases). The V end lost 3 bases, the J end lost 2 bases, and 13 bases lay between the germline ends. The CDR3 covers 15 residues. Per the germline V gene, CDR1 is SGDLS and CDR2 is YYNGEE. The CDR3 sequence is CASSGSGVITDTQYF. The CDR3 nucleotides are TGTGCCAGCAGCGGTAGCGGAGTGATCACAGATACGCAGTATTTT.

The rearrangement links TRBV14 to TRBJ1-5, with 8 bases identical to TRBD1. The CDR3 has 16 residues. Germline V CDR1 and CDR2: SGHDN, FVKESK. Trimming took 5 bases from V and 8 from J; bases not matched to a gene: 14. Here the CDR3 reads CASSYRDRRVEKPQHF. For the CDR3, the DNA is TGTGCCAGCAGCTATCGGGACAGGAGGGTCGAAAAGCCCCAGCATTTT.

The chain combines TRBV7-9 with TRBJ2-1; weak D call: TRBD2 (5 bases). V lost 6 bases to trimming and J lost 10 bases, with 16 bases between them. This CDR3 spans 13 amino acids. Germline V gene data show CDR1 as SEHNR and CDR2 as FQNEAQ (reference sequence). For the CDR3, the DNA is TGTGCCAGCAGAGCGGTCACGCCCCCAGAGCAGTTCTTC. Protein product: CASRAVTPPEQFF.